A single sample is the source of the 9 T cell receptor beta chains below, sequenced in a study of beta chain features in type 1 diabetes. Antigen specificity for these receptors is unknown. The isolated RNA, all of it, was reverse transcribed, so expressed TCRB transcripts were what got sequenced. Using immunoSEQ multiplex PCR, the repertoire was profiled, and TCRdb retains in-frame clones only, with some absent. This table holds hundreds of thousands of clones, 11% to 15% found once. Study outcomes and limitations: People with Type 1 diabetes carried modestly yet significantly shorter TCRB CDR3s in all four CD4+ subsets.

Input material: naive CD4+ T cells from blood. Receptors were obtained from a man in his late teens or twenties with type 1 diabetes.

This clone came up a few times. The V gene is TRBV7-9, the J gene TRBJ2-7; D is perhaps TRBD2 (5 bases). Trimming cost V 6 bases and J 2 bases, with 14 bases left between them. In germline, CDR1 is SEHNR, CDR2 FQNEAQ (reference sequence). This CDR3 comprises 14 residues. CDR3 sequence: CASRPGVEAYEQYF. The CDR3 DNA follows: TGTGCCAGCAGGCCAGGAGTGGAGGCCTACGAGCAGTACTTC.

J is TRBJ1-6 and V is TRBV4-3; 7 positions match TRBD1. The CDR3 contains 18 residues. The J segment lost 9 bases and the V segment lost 0 bases, leaving 14 bases of the junction unmatched. Germline CDR1 is LGHNA and CDR2 is YSLEER. The CDR3 is CASSQESGDQGGSSPLHF. As DNA, the CDR3 is TGCGCCAGCAGCCAAGAATCAGGGGACCAGGGGGGTAGTTCACCCCTCCACTTT.

The chain carries TRBV9 and TRBJ2-7; perhaps TRBD1 as D (5 bases). Germline V gene data show CDR1 as SGDLS and CDR2 as YYNGEE. Trimming removed 0 bases at V and 6 bases at J, with 19 bases between. The CDR3 length is 16 residues. The DNA for the CDR3 is TGTGCCAGCAGCGTAGTAGGGGCAGGGCGAGTCCGCGAGCAGTACTTC. This codes for CASSVVGAGRVREQYF.

The chain links TRBV5-1 to TRBJ2-2, with D unresolved. The V end lost 1 base, the J end lost 1 base, and 5 bases lay between the germline ends. This CDR3 has 14 amino acids. CDR1 is SGHRS, CDR2 YFSETQ, per germline. The CDR3 nucleotides read TGCGCCAGCAGCTTGACCGAGAACACCGGGGAGCTGTTTTTT. Its translation is CASSLTENTGELFF.

The genes are TRBV7-6 and TRBJ2-6; D perhaps matches TRBD1 (5 bases). In germline, CDR1 is SGHVS, CDR2 FNYEAQ. V shed 3 bases and J shed 0 bases, with 12 bases lying between them. The CDR3 totals 17 residues. The CDR3 coding sequence is TGTGCCAGCAGCTTTGGACAAGTAGTCTCTGGGGCCAACGTCCTGACTTTC. It codes for CASSFGQVVSGANVLTF.

This sequence joins TRBV18 and TRBJ1-2; D is ambiguous. V lost 6 bases to trimming and J lost 8 bases, with 19 bases between them. Germline CDR1 reads KGHSH; CDR2 reads LQKENI. The length of the CDR3 is 14 residues. The CDR3 loop reads CASSQKERGEGYTF. DNA for the CDR3: TGTGCCAGCTCTCAAAAGGAACGGGGTGAGGGCTACACCTTC. The entire variable domain, with the rest obtained from reference TRBV18 and TRBJ1-2, is as follows: NAGVMQNPRHLVRRRGQEARLRCSPMKGHSHVYWYRQLPEEGLKFMVYLQKENIIDESGMPKERFSAEFPKEGPSILRIQQVVRGDSAAYFCASSQKERGEGYTFGSGTRLTVV.

This chain links TRBV7-9 with TRBJ2-2; D perhaps matches TRBD1 (5 bases). V dropped 6 bases and J dropped 14 bases, with 22 bases sitting between them. From germline, CDR1 is SEHNR and CDR2 FQNEAQ (reference sequence). The CDR3 loop spans 14 amino acids. The CDR3 is CASRFDTWQGTLFF. The DNA for the CDR3 is TGTGCCAGCAGATTTGATACGTGGCAGGGAACACTGTTTTTT.

The CDR3 loop is CASSLASGRGNEQFF. As DNA, the CDR3 is TGTGCCAGCAGCTTAGCGTCAGGCAGGGGGAATGAGCAGTTCTTC. This rearrangement joins TRBV7-2 to TRBJ2-1; TRBD1 matches 7 bases. CDR1 is SGHTA and CDR2 is FQGNSA in the germline V gene. Trimming at V came to 0 bases and at J to 7 bases, leaving 6 bases not matched to a gene. The CDR3 consists of 15 residues.

CDR3: CASSAGGGPRTIYF. The DNA of the CDR3 is TGTGCCAGCAGCGCCGGTGGGGGACCGCGGACCATATATTTT. The chain combines TRBV9 with TRBJ1-3; a possible D gene is TRBD1 (5 bases). The CDR3 loop spans 14 amino acids. V was cut by 3 bases and J by 10 bases, with 17 bases left in between. Germline CDR1 reads SGDLS; CDR2 reads YYNGEE.